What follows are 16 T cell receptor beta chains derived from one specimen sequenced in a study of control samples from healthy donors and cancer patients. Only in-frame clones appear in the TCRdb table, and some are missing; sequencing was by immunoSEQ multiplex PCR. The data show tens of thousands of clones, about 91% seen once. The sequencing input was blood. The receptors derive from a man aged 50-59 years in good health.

CDR3 DNA sequence: TGTGCCAGCAGTCCTACCTTGGGGGGCAGGACTGAAGCTTTCTTT. Amino acids: CASSPTLGGRTEAFF. This chain uses TRBV13 with TRBJ1-1; the D gene is possibly TRBD1 (6 bases). This CDR3 is 15 amino acids long. Germline values: CDR1 PRHDT, CDR2 FYEKMQ (reference sequence). The V end was cut by 6 bases, the J end by 5 bases, with 19 bases between. The full variable domain, in which reference TRBV13 and TRBJ1-1 provide the parts outside the CDR3, is AAGVIQSPRHLIKEKRETATLKCYPIPRHDTVYWYQQGPGQDPQFLISFYEKMQSDKGSIPDRFSAQQFSDYHSELNMSSLELGDSALYFCASSPTLGGRTEAFFGQGTRLTVV.

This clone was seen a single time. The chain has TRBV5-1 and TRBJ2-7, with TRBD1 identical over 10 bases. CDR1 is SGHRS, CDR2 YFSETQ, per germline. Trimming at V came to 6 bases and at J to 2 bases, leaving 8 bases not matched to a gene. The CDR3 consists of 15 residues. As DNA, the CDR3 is TGCGCCAGCACCAATTACGGGACAGGGGCCTACGAGCAGTACTTC. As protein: CASTNYGTGAYEQYF.

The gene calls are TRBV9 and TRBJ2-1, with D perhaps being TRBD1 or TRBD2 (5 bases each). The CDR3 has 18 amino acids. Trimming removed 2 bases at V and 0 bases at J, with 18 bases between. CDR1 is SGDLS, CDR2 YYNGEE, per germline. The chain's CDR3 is CASSVVSGLESSYNEQFF. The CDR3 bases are TGTGCCAGCAGCGTTGTCTCGGGGCTCGAGAGCTCCTACAATGAGCAGTTCTTC.

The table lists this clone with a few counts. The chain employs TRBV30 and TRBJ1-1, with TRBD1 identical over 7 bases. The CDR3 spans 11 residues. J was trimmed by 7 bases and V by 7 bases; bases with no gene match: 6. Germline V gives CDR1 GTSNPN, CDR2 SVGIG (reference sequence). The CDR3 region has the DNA TGTGCCTCACGGACAGGCTTTGAAGCTTTCTTT. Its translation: CASRTGFEAFF. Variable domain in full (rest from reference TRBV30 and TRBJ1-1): SQTIHQWPATLVQPVGSPLSLECTVEGTSNPNLYWYRQAAGRGLQLLFYSVGIGQISSEVPQNLSASRPQDRQFILSSKKLLLSDSGFYLCASRTGFEAFFGQGTRLTVV.

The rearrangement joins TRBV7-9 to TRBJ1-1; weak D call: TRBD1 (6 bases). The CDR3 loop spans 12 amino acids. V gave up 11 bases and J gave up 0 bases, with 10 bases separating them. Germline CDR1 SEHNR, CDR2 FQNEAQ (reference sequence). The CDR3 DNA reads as TGTGCCGGAGACAGGTTGAACACTGAAGCTTTCTTT. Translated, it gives CAGDRLNTEAFF.

As DNA, the CDR3 is TGTGCCAGCAGCTTGACCAGGGGTTGGACTGAAGCTTTCTTT. Protein product: CASSLTRGWTEAFF. This chain uses TRBV5-4 with TRBJ1-1; D possibly corresponds to TRBD1 (6 bases). Germline CDR1 and CDR2: SGHNT and YYREEE (reference sequence). There are 14 residues in the CDR3. Trimming stripped 1 base from V and 5 bases from J, with 12 bases between.

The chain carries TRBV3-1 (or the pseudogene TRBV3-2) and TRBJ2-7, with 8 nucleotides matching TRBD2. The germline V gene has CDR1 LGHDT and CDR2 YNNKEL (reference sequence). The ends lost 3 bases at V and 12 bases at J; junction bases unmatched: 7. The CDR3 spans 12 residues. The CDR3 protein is CASSHPGGVWYF. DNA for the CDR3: TGTGCCAGCAGCCATCCCGGGGGGGTCTGGTACTTC.

CDR3 DNA sequence: TGTGCCAGCAGTGAAGTGCGGGGGCGGACTGAAGCTTTCTTT. Translation: CASSEVRGRTEAFF. The chain carries TRBV2 and TRBJ1-1; D perhaps matches TRBD1 (6 bases). V gave up 1 base and J gave up 5 bases, with 11 bases separating them. The CDR3 sequence is 14 residues long. The germline gives CDR1 SNHLY, CDR2 FYNNEI.

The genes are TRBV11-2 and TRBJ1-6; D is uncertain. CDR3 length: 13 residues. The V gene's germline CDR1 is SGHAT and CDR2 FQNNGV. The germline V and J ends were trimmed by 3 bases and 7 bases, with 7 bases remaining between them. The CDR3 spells CASSLVSNSPLHF. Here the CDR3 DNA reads TGTGCCAGCAGCTTGGTCTCAAATTCACCCCTCCACTTT.

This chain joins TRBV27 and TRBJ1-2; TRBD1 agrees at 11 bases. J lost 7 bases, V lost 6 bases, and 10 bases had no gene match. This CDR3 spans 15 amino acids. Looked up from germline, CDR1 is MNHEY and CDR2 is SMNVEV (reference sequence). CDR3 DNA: TGTGCCAGCAGCCCCGGGACAGGGGGTCTTTTTGGCTACACCTTC. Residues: CASSPGTGGLFGYTF.

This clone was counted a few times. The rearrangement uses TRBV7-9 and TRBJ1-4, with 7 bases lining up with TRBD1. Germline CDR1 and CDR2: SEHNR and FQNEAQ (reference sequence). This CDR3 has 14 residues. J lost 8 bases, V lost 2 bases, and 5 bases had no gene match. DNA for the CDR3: TGTGCCAGCAGCTTAAGCTGGGACAGAGAAAAACTGTTTTTT. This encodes CASSLSWDREKLFF.

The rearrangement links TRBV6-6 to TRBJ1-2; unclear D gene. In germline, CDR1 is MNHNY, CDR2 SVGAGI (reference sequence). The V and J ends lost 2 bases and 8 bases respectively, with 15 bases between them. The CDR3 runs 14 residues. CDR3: CASSYTYGEGGYTF. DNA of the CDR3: TGTGCCAGCAGTTACACCTACGGGGAGGGAGGCTACACCTTC.

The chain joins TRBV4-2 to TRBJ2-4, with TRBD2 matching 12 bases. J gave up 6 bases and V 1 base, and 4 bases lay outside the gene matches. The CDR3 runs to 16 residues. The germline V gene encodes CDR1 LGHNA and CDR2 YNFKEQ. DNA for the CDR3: TGTGCCAGCAGCCAAGGAGGACTAGCGGGGATAAACATTCAGTACTTC. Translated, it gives CASSQGGLAGINIQYF.

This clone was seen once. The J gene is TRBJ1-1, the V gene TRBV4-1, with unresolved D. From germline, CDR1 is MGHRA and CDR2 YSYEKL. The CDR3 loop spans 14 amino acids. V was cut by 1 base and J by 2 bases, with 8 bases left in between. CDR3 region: CASSQVDGNTEAFF. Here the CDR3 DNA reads TGCGCCAGCAGCCAAGTGGACGGTAACACTGAAGCTTTCTTT.

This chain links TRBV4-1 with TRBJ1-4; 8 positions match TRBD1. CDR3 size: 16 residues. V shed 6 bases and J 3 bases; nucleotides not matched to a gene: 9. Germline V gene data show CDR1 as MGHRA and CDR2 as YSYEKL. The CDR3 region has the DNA TGCGCCAGCAGAGGATGGACAGGGCGATCTAATGAAAAACTGTTTTTT. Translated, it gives CASRGWTGRSNEKLFF.

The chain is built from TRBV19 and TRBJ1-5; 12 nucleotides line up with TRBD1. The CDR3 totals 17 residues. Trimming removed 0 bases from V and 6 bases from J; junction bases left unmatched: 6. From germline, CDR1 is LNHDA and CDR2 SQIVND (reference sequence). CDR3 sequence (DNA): TGTGCCAGTAGTATAGATCCGGGACAGGGGGCGTTTCAGCCCCAGCATTTT. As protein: CASSIDPGQGAFQPQHF.